A selection of T cell receptor beta chains follows, all from one sample in a study of blood T cell repertoires in COVID-19. Measured with immunoSEQ multiplex PCR; TCRdb has only the in-frame clones, and not every one. In the table there are about 300,000 clones, about 85% of which are singletons. Material: PBMCs or T cells enriched from blood (not recorded which). The source of these receptors is a woman aged 45 to 65 who had recovered from COVID-19. CDR3s include the opening cysteine and the closing phenylalanine or tryptophan. A D gene is named only where the DNA matches it firmly. Clone size is given for some rows only: seen once, a few or many times, or a class if the clone is expanded.

>-|TRBJ2-7|TRBD2|TRBV5-1
TGCGCCAGCAGCCAAAGACTAGCGGGCTCCTACGAGCAGTACTTC
CASSQRLAGSYEQYF
>-|TRBJ2-7|-|TRBV5-6
TGTGCCAGCAGCTTGGCCATGAGGCAGGGAGGATTCTACGAGCAGTACTTC
CASSLAMRQGGFYEQYF
>-|TRBJ1-5|TRBD1|TRBV6-5
TGTGCCAGCAGTAGGGACAGGGGTAGCAATCAGCCCCAGCATTTT
CASSRDRGSNQPQHF
>-|TRBJ1-1|TRBD1|TRBV5-1
TGCGCCAGCAGCTTGGGAGGGGGCGATAACACTGAAGCTTTCTTT
CASSLGGGDNTEAFF
>-|TRBJ2-1|-|TRBV5-6
TGTGCCAGCAGCCCCAAGGGGGTACAATCCTCCTACAATGAGCAGTTCTTC
CASSPKGVQSSYNEQFF
>-|TRBJ1-2|-|TRBV6-2/TRBV6-3
TGTGCCAGCAGTAAGGCGGTAGCTAACTATGGCTACACCTTC
CASSKAVANYGYTF
>-|TRBJ1-2|-|TRBV4-1
TGCGCCAGCAGCCAAGAATTGAACGGGTGGTATGGCTACACCTTC
CASSQELNGWYGYTF
>few|TRBJ2-1|-|TRBV6-2/TRBV6-3
TGTGCCAGCAGTTGGGGGCGGCAGGAGCAGTTCTTC
CASSWGRQEQFF
>-|TRBJ2-5|-|TRBV12-3/TRBV12-4
TGTGCCAGCAGTTTCCTAGTAGAGACCCAGTACTTC
CASSFLVETQYF
>-|TRBJ2-2|TRBD2|TRBV6-2/TRBV6-3
TGTGCCAGCAGTCCGACTAGCGGGAGGCCCACGAGGGGGGAGCTGTTTTTT
CASSPTSGRPTRGELFF
>-|TRBJ2-1|TRBD2|TRBV28
TGTGCCAGCAGTACCCCAGCGGGAGGGGTCTCCGAGCAGTTCTTC
CASSTPAGGVSEQFF
>-|TRBJ1-1|-|TRBV7-8
TGTGCCAGCAGCTTAGTGGGCAGGGGGAACACTGAAGCTTTCTTT
CASSLVGRGNTEAFF
>-|TRBJ2-7|TRBD1|TRBV10-1
TGCGCCAGCAGTGAACGGACAGGCCTAGCCGAGCAGTACTTC
CASSERTGLAEQYF
>-|TRBJ1-1|-|TRBV19
TGTGCCAGTAGACCGAGGAACACTGAAGCTTTCTTT
CASRPRNTEAFF
>-|TRBJ1-6|-|TRBV27
TGTGCCAGCAGTTTAGGAATGGGGGCTCGGAATTCACCCCTCCACTTT
CASSLGMGARNSPLHF
>-|TRBJ1-6|-|TRBV18
TGTGCCAGCTCACCAGCCAGACACAATTCACCCCTCCACTTT
CASSPARHNSPLHF
>-|TRBJ1-3|-|TRBV18
TGTGCCAGCTCACCCGACCGGTCGGGCACCATATATTTT
CASSPDRSGTIYF
>-|TRBJ2-3|TRBD2|TRBV6-5
TGTGCCACCCCGGCGGGAGCTACGCAGTATTTT
CATPAGATQYF
>-|TRBJ2-5|-|TRBV6-5
TGTGCCAGCGGGTGGCCTAGAGAGACCCAGTACTTC
CASGWPRETQYF
>-|TRBJ2-6|TRBD1|TRBV18
TGTGCCAGCTCACCGGGACAGGGGGGTTTATCTGGGGCCAACGTCCTGACTTTC
CASSPGQGGLSGANVLTF
>-|TRBJ1-5|TRBD1|TRBV29-1
TGCAGCGTCGGACAGGGGCCGAATCAGCCCCAGCATTTT
CSVGQGPNQPQHF
>-|TRBJ2-7|TRBD2|TRBV7-9
TGTGCCAGCAGCTTATTGGGACTAGCGGGAGCCGAGCAGTACTTC
CASSLLGLAGAEQYF
>-|TRBJ1-2|-|TRBV11-2
TGTGCCAGCAGCTTGGGTAGAGACAGGACCTATGGCTACACCTTC
CASSLGRDRTYGYTF
>-|TRBJ2-1|-|TRBV19
TGTGCCAGTAGGACGAGGTGGGGAGTTGTCGACAATGAGCAGTTCTTC
CASRTRWGVVDNEQFF
>-|TRBJ1-2|-|TRBV27
TGTGCCAGCAGTCCCACCCCTACAGGGAGGGACTATGGCTACACCTTC
CASSPTPTGRDYGYTF
>-|TRBJ2-1|TRBD2|TRBV7-2
TGTGCCAGCAGCTTAACGCCAAGGACTAGCGGGAGGGGGCAGTTCTTC
CASSLTPRTSGRGQFF
>-|TRBJ1-2|-|TRBV7-2
TGTGCCAGCAGCTTAATGTTGTCCGCTAACTATGGCTACACCTTC
CASSLMLSANYGYTF
>-|TRBJ2-1|TRBD2|TRBV5-1
TGCGCCAGCAGCTTACCTAGCGGGGTAAACAATGAGCAGTTCTTC
CASSLPSGVNNEQFF
>-|TRBJ2-2|TRBD1|TRBV6-5
TGTGCCAGCGGGGACAGGGTAGTAACCGGGGAGCTGTTTTTT
CASGDRVVTGELFF
>-|TRBJ1-4|-|TRBV10-2
TGCGCCAGCAGTGAGTCAGGAGGGGCAGGCGGTGAAAAACTGTTTTTT
CASSESGGAGGEKLFF
>-|TRBJ2-6|-|TRBV7-3
TGTGCCAGCAGCTTTAACCGGGCTGGGGCCAACGTCCTGACTTTC
CASSFNRAGANVLTF
>-|TRBJ2-3|-|TRBV12-3/TRBV12-4
TGTGCCAGCAGTTTAGCTTTGTCGGGTACGCAGTATTTT
CASSLALSGTQYF
>-|TRBJ1-2|-|TRBV29-1
TGCAGCGCCATTCCTTCCAATCGTGGAGGGGCCTATGGCTACACCTTC
CSAIPSNRGGAYGYTF
>-|TRBJ1-1|TRBD1|TRBV27
TGTGCCAGCAGTCCCCGAACAGGGGGAGCTTTCTTT
CASSPRTGGAFF
>-|TRBJ2-3|TRBD1|TRBV2
TGTGCCAGCAGTGATTGGACAGGGATTGGAGATACGCAGTATTTT
CASSDWTGIGDTQYF
>-|TRBJ1-5|TRBD1|TRBV19
TGTGCCAGTAGTATAGAGACAGGGGGCTATAGCAATCAGCCCCAGCATTTT
CASSIETGGYSNQPQHF
>-|TRBJ2-2|TRBD2|TRBV5-4
TGTGCCAGCAGCCCAGTTTCTGCGGGAGGGCTCGGCGGGGAGCTGTTTTTT
CASSPVSAGGLGGELFF
>few|TRBJ1-5|-|TRBV19
TGTGCCAGTAGTCCCCAGGTAAATCAGCCCCAGCATTTT
CASSPQVNQPQHF
>-|TRBJ2-3|-|TRBV19
TGTGCCAGTAATTTTGGGCCCCCGACCGATACGCAGTATTTT
CASNFGPPTDTQYF
>-|TRBJ2-7|TRBD2|TRBV5-6
TGTGCCAGCAGCTTCGGACTAGCTGGCTACGAGCAGTACTTC
CASSFGLAGYEQYF
>-|TRBJ2-7|-|TRBV30
TGTGCCTGGAGTTTCCGTAGCGAGCAGTACTTC
CAWSFRSEQYF
>-|TRBJ2-1|TRBD1|TRBV5-5
TGTGCCAGCAGCAAGGGACAGGGAGCCTACAATGAGCAGTTCTTC
CASSKGQGAYNEQFF
>-|TRBJ1-1|-|TRBV7-8
TGTGCCAGCAGCTTAGGTGACCGTCGGGGCACTGAAGCTTTCTTT
CASSLGDRRGTEAFF
>-|TRBJ1-1|TRBD1|TRBV5-1
TGCGCCAGCAGCTTGCCTTCGACCGGACAGGGTGAAGCTTTCTTT
CASSLPSTGQGEAFF
>-|TRBJ2-5|TRBD2|TRBV14
TGTGCCAGCAGCCAAGTGGGACTAGCGAGACAAGAGACCCAGTACTTC
CASSQVGLARQETQYF
>-|TRBJ1-2|TRBD1|TRBV10-3
TGTGCCGTAAAAACGAGCGGGACAGGGACTCATGGCTACACCTTC
CAVKTSGTGTHGYTF
>-|TRBJ1-5|-|TRBV7-8
TGTGCCAGCAGCGAGCGGACAGCCAGCAATCAGCCCCAGCATTTT
CASSERTASNQPQHF
>-|TRBJ1-3|-|TRBV2
TGTGCCAGCACAACCCCACGGGCTGGAAACACCATATATTTT
CASTTPRAGNTIYF
>-|TRBJ2-7|-|TRBV3-1/TRBV3-2
TGTGCCAGCAGCCAAGATACCTATACCTACGAGCAGTACTTC
CASSQDTYTYEQYF
>-|TRBJ1-5|-|TRBV7-2
TGTGCCAGCAGCTTAAACGGGGGTCAGCCCCAGCATTTT
CASSLNGGQPQHF
>once|TRBJ2-1|TRBD2|TRBV9
TGTGCCAGCAGCGGGAGGGCTAGCGGGAGTATAAACAATGAGCAGTTCTTC
CASSGRASGSINNEQFF
>once|TRBJ2-7|-|TRBV11-2
TGTGCCAGCAGCTTAGATGGGGGGGCCGGAGGATACGAGCAGTACTTC
CASSLDGGAGGYEQYF
>-|TRBJ1-1|-|TRBV19
TGTGCCAGTAGTTCTCAGGGTTTAACTGAAGCTTTCTTT
CASSSQGLTEAFF
>-|TRBJ2-3|TRBD2|TRBV5-4
TGTGCCGTCGGGCGGGAGGAAGGCACAGATACGCAGTATTTT
CAVGREEGTDTQYF
>-|TRBJ2-2|TRBD1|TRBV5-1
TGCGCCAGCAGCTGGGACAGGGCAAGGGGGACCGGGGAGCTGTTTTTT
CASSWDRARGTGELFF
>-|TRBJ2-7|TRBD2|TRBV19
TGTGCCAGTAGTCAATGGACTAGCGGGAGTAACGAGCAGTACTTC
CASSQWTSGSNEQYF
>-|TRBJ2-1|TRBD2|TRBV18
TGTGCCAGCTCACAGCAACCGGGACTAGCGGGAGGGGGGACCTACAATGAGCAGTTCTTC
CASSQQPGLAGGGTYNEQFF
>-|TRBJ2-2|-|TRBV2
TGTGCCAGCAGTGACGCGGGACAGCTAACCCGGAGGGCCGGGGAGCTGTTTTTT
CASSDAGQLTRRAGELFF
>-|TRBJ1-1|TRBD1|TRBV5-1
TGCGCCAGCAGCTGGGGGACAGGTCGAACTGAAGCTTTCTTT
CASSWGTGRTEAFF